The 21 T cell receptor beta chains listed next were all sequenced from one sample in a study of blood T cell repertoires in COVID-19. Sequenced by immunoSEQ multiplex PCR; TCRdb stores in-frame clones only, minus some. The sample carries approximately 400,000 clones, about 88% recorded once. The sample comprised PBMCs or T cells enriched from blood (not recorded which). All receptors derive from a young woman who had recovered from COVID-19.

V usage is TRBV18 and J usage is TRBJ2-5; the match to TRBD1 covers 10 bases. This CDR3 contains 14 residues. CDR1 and CDR2 from the germline V gene are KGHSH and LQKENI. Trimming at V came to 3 bases and at J to 4 bases, leaving 2 bases not matched to a gene. The CDR3 DNA follows: TGTGCCAGCTCACCCGACAGGGGGCGAGAGACCCAGTACTTC. Residues: CASSPDRGRETQYF.

The CDR3 DNA sequence: TGCGCCAGCAGCCAACGTGGAGTATCGGGGGAGGCCTACGAGCAGTACTTC. Translated, it gives CASSQRGVSGEAYEQYF. This chain links TRBV4-1 with TRBJ2-7; TRBD2 is a possible D gene (6 bases). The CDR3 extends over 17 amino acids. Trimming took 2 bases from V and 2 from J, leaving 19 bases between them. The germline V gene encodes CDR1 MGHRA and CDR2 YSYEKL.

The genes are TRBV6-4 and TRBJ2-3; D might be TRBD2 (5 bases). Trimming removed 11 bases at V and 9 bases at J, with 12 bases between. The CDR3 extends over 10 amino acids. CDR1 and CDR2 (germline): MRHNA, SNTAGT. The CDR3 region has the DNA TGTGCCCCATACGGGGAGACGCAGTATTTT. Residues: CAPYGETQYF.

The chain links TRBV7-9 to TRBJ2-7; 9 nucleotides align to TRBD2. The length of the CDR3 is 13 residues. Germline loops: CDR1 SEHNR, CDR2 FQNEAQ (reference sequence). Trimming at V came to 4 bases and at J to 6 bases, leaving 4 bases not matched to a gene. DNA of the CDR3: TGTGCCAGCAGCTCTATTAGCGGGGGCGAGCAGTACTTC. Residues: CASSSISGGEQYF.

The chain recombines TRBV7-9 with TRBJ2-3, with a possible D match to TRBD2 (5 bases). The ends were cut back, 1 base at V and 0 bases at J, with 14 bases in the middle. Germline loops: CDR1 SEHNR, CDR2 FQNEAQ (reference sequence). This CDR3 spans 17 amino acids. CDR3 in amino acids: CASSLVGLSGSTDTQYF. The DNA for the CDR3 is TGTGCCAGCAGCTTAGTTGGCCTAAGCGGAAGCACAGATACGCAGTATTTT.

This clone occurred once. The chain has TRBV5-1 and TRBJ2-7; 12 bases align to TRBD1. V trimming: 0 bases; J trimming: 5 bases; junction bases outside the gene matches: 3. In germline, CDR1 is SGHRS, CDR2 YFSETQ. This CDR3 has 15 amino acids. CDR3 nucleotide sequence: TGCGCCAGCAGCTTGGCGGGACAGGGGGCCCACGAGCAGTACTTC. Translated: CASSLAGQGAHEQYF.

This clone was detected a few times. V and J are TRBV12-3 or TRBV12-4 and TRBJ2-5; possible D gene TRBD2, 6 bases. The CDR3 has 13 amino acids. V was clipped by 7 bases and J by 7 bases, with 16 bases between them. The CDR3 nucleotides are TGTGCCAGCACAGGCGGGACGCGGGGGACCCAGTACTTC. Its protein is CASTGGTRGTQYF.

The chain recombines TRBV7-8 with TRBJ1-2; TRBD1 matches 7 bases. The CDR3 has 14 amino acids. J was trimmed by 14 bases and V by 0 bases; bases with no gene match: 12. Germline V gene sequence: CDR1 SGHVS, CDR2 FQNEAQ. CDR3 sequence (DNA): TGTGCCAGCAGCTTAGCGGACAGGCCCCTCGTCTGTACCTTC. This translates into CASSLADRPLVCTF.

This chain joins TRBV28 and TRBJ1-6, with D perhaps matching TRBD1 (5 bases). From germline, CDR1 is MDHEN and CDR2 SYDVKM. The CDR3 is 14 amino acids. Trimming stripped 5 bases from V and 5 bases from J, with 10 bases between. In DNA form, the CDR3 reads TGTGCCAGCAGTCCATGGGGGGATAATTCACCCCTCCACTTT. Amino acids: CASSPWGDNSPLHF.

The CDR3 DNA reads TGCAGCGTGGGGGCAGCGCTCAACACCGGGGAGCTGTTTTTT. The encoded protein is CSVGAALNTGELFF. This chain connects TRBV29-1 to TRBJ2-2, with D perhaps TRBD1 (6 bases). The CDR3 extends over 14 amino acids. Trimming shortened V by 6 bases and J by 2 bases, and 13 bases separated the two germline ends. The V gene's germline CDR1 is SQVTM and CDR2 ANQGSEA.

Only one count was recorded for this clone. The chain couples TRBV5-1 to TRBJ2-4, with 9 bases lining up with TRBD1. Germline-derived CDR1 and CDR2 are SGHRS and YFSETQ. J lost 1 base, V lost 1 base, and 9 bases had no gene match. The CDR3 has 18 amino acids. The CDR3: CASSLPGQGGPAKNIQYF. The CDR3 region has the DNA TGCGCCAGCAGCTTGCCGGGACAGGGTGGTCCCGCCAAAAACATTCAGTACTTC.

The genes are TRBV11-2 and TRBJ2-2; D might be TRBD1 (5 bases). The V end was cut by 1 base, the J end by 6 bases, with 15 bases between. This CDR3 has 16 residues. Per the germline V gene, CDR1 is SGHAT and CDR2 is FQNNGV. The CDR3 spells CASSLVGQGLAGELFF. CDR3 DNA sequence: TGTGCCAGCAGCTTAGTTGGCCAGGGATTAGCCGGGGAGCTGTTTTTT.

The chain uses TRBV29-1 and TRBJ2-1; 10 bases are a match to TRBD2. V trimming: 4 bases; J trimming: 1 base; junction bases outside the gene matches: 10. The CDR3 covers 17 residues. CDR1 is SQVTM, CDR2 ANQGSEA, per germline. Here the CDR3 reads CSVAGPSGGESYNEQFF. Here the CDR3 DNA reads TGCAGCGTTGCTGGCCCTAGCGGGGGTGAGTCCTACAATGAGCAGTTCTTC.

The chain recombines TRBV5-5 with TRBJ1-5; possibly TRBD1 for D (6 bases). The V end was cut by 0 bases, the J end by 0 bases, with 13 bases between. This CDR3 region has 17 residues. Germline lookup yields CDR1 SGHKS and CDR2 YYEKEE (reference sequence). CDR3 coding DNA: TGTGCCAGCAGCTTGGAAGGGACACTTTTTAGCAATCAGCCCCAGCATTTT. Translating it yields CASSLEGTLFSNQPQHF.

V is TRBV7-9 and J is TRBJ1-1; D remains unclear. The germline V and J ends were trimmed by 7 bases and 6 bases, with 9 bases remaining between them. This CDR3 comprises 11 residues. From germline, CDR1 is SEHNR and CDR2 FQNEAQ (reference sequence). The DNA for the CDR3 is TGTGCCAGCACCCTCGGGGCTGAAGCTTTCTTT. Its translation is CASTLGAEAFF.

The chain carries TRBV29-1 and TRBJ2-2; possible D gene TRBD2, 5 bases. Germline CDR1 and CDR2: SQVTM and ANQGSEA. The CDR3 consists of 12 residues. The V end was cut by 3 bases, the J end by 7 bases, with 9 bases between. The CDR3 protein is CSVDEEDGELFF. DNA of the CDR3: TGCAGCGTTGATGAGGAGGACGGGGAGCTGTTTTTT.

The chain links TRBV25-1 to TRBJ1-6; no firm D call. Trimming pared 5 bases from V and 0 bases from J, leaving 11 bases between. Germline values: CDR1 MGHDK, CDR2 SYGVNS. The CDR3 covers 16 residues. In DNA form, the CDR3 reads TGTGCCAGCAGTCACTTCATCAACTCCTATAATTCACCCCTCCACTTT. Translation gives CASSHFINSYNSPLHF.

The chain recombines TRBV19 with TRBJ1-5; 7 bases align to TRBD1. The CDR3 is 13 amino acids. Germline CDR1 LNHDA, CDR2 SQIVND (reference sequence). V was pared by 7 bases and J by 4 bases, with 4 bases of the junction left unmatched. CDR3 nucleotides: TGTGCCAGTAAAGAGGGGGCAAATCAGCCCCAGCATTTT. This encodes CASKEGANQPQHF.

This chain uses TRBV19 with TRBJ2-5; D call uncertain. The CDR3 loop spans 16 amino acids. Trimming stripped 1 base from V and 0 bases from J, with 12 bases between. The V gene's germline CDR1 is LNHDA and CDR2 SQIVND (reference sequence). In DNA form, the CDR3 reads TGTGCCAGTAGTATAGGTATTCAGGCAGACCAAGAGACCCAGTACTTC. Amino acid sequence: CASSIGIQADQETQYF.

The V gene is TRBV6-2 or TRBV6-3, the J gene TRBJ2-6, with 7 bases fitting TRBD2. The CDR3 runs 15 residues. Looked up from germline, CDR1 is MNHEY and CDR2 is SVGEGT. V gave up 5 bases and J gave up 4 bases; unmatched junction bases: 5. The CDR3 is CASSGRGPGANVLTF. In DNA, the CDR3 is TGTGCCAGCAGTGGGAGGGGACCCGGGGCCAACGTCCTGACTTTC.

The rearrangement joins TRBV15 to TRBJ1-1, with D hard to call. Trimming removed 0 bases from V and 5 bases from J, with 19 bases in between. The V gene's germline CDR1 is LNHNV and CDR2 YYDKDF (reference sequence). This CDR3 is 17 amino acids long. CDR3 loop: CATSREASQYGSTEAFF. The CDR3 DNA is TGTGCCACCAGCAGAGAGGCGTCACAGTACGGGAGTACTGAAGCTTTCTTT.